A selection of T cell receptor beta chains follows, all from one sample in a study of blood T cell repertoires in COVID-19. Assay used: immunoSEQ multiplex PCR; TCRdb lists only in-frame clones, some missing. The sample has approximately 220,000 clones, 85% seen once. The sample was PBMCs or T cells enriched from blood (not recorded which). The origin of the receptors is a man aged 40-55 years who had recovered from COVID-19. CDR3s include the opening cysteine and the closing phenylalanine or tryptophan. A D gene is named only where the DNA matches it firmly. Size tells how often a clone was seen (once, few, many) or the class of an expanded clone, and some rows leave it out.

length: 14
size: .
J: TRBJ2-7
D: .
V: TRBV5-5
CDR3: CASSSNRRQLEQYF
DNA: TGTGCCAGCAGCTCCAACCGCCGACAACTCGAGCAGTACTTC

length: 15
size: .
J: TRBJ1-4
D: .
V: TRBV7-9
CDR3: CASSLRQLSNEKLFF
DNA: TGTGCCAGCAGCTTACGACAGCTAAGTAATGAAAAACTGTTTTTT

length: 15
size: .
J: TRBJ2-1
D: .
V: TRBV4-3
CDR3: CASSQDPAGLAEQFF
DNA: TGCGCCAGCAGCCAAGATCCCGCGGGGCTAGCGGAGCAGTTCTTC

length: 16
size: .
J: TRBJ1-3
D: TRBD1
V: TRBV7-2
CDR3: CASSLVPGGSGNTIYF
DNA: TGTGCCAGCAGCTTAGTTCCAGGGGGCTCTGGAAACACCATATATTTT

length: 14
size: .
J: TRBJ1-5
D: TRBD1
V: TRBV30
CDR3: CAWSVEGGSQPQHF
DNA: TGTGCCTGGAGTGTGGAAGGGGGCAGTCAGCCCCAGCATTTT

length: 11
size: once
J: TRBJ2-1
D: .
V: TRBV2
CDR3: CASGVYNEQFF
DNA: TGTGCCAGTGGAGTGTACAATGAGCAGTTCTTC

length: 14
size: .
J: TRBJ2-2
D: .
V: TRBV7-3
CDR3: CASSRDINTGELFF
DNA: TGTGCCAGCAGCCGGGACATCAACACCGGGGAGCTGTTTTTT

length: 12
size: .
J: TRBJ1-1
D: TRBD1
V: TRBV5-4
CDR3: CASSPDRVGAFF
DNA: TGTGCCAGCAGCCCTGACAGGGTCGGAGCTTTCTTT

length: 14
size: .
J: TRBJ1-5
D: .
V: TRBV10-3
CDR3: CAISEVYSNQPQHF
DNA: TGTGCCATCAGTGAAGTCTATAGCAATCAGCCCCAGCATTTT

length: 14
size: .
J: TRBJ2-2
D: TRBD2
V: TRBV6-5
CDR3: CAGKTSGSSGELFF
DNA: TGTGCCGGCAAGACTAGCGGGAGTTCCGGGGAGCTGTTTTTT

length: 16
size: .
J: TRBJ2-5
D: TRBD2
V: TRBV6-2/TRBV6-3
CDR3: CASSYSEIAGQETQYF
DNA: TGTGCCAGCAGTTACTCAGAAATAGCGGGACAAGAGACCCAGTACTTC

length: 15
size: .
J: TRBJ2-1
D: TRBD2
V: TRBV14
CDR3: CASSNSGSLYNEQFF
DNA: TGTGCCAGCAGCAATAGCGGGAGTCTCTACAATGAGCAGTTCTTC

length: 15
size: once
J: TRBJ2-7
D: TRBD2
V: TRBV7-9
CDR3: CASSPGGLAGGEQYF
DNA: TGTGCCAGCAGCCCCGGGGGACTAGCGGGAGGCGAGCAGTACTTC

length: 13
size: .
J: TRBJ2-1
D: .
V: TRBV9
CDR3: CASSVSVSNEQFF
DNA: TGTGCCAGCAGCGTATCAGTATCGAATGAGCAGTTCTTC

length: 15
size: .
J: TRBJ1-4
D: .
V: TRBV23-1
CDR3: CASSPLRVHNEKLFF
DNA: TGCGCCAGCAGCCCATTGAGGGTCCATAATGAAAAACTGTTTTTT

length: 13
size: .
J: TRBJ1-6
D: TRBD1
V: TRBV2
CDR3: CASRDRENSPLHF
DNA: TGTGCCAGCAGGGACAGGGAAAATTCACCCCTCCACTTT

length: 13
size: .
J: TRBJ2-7
D: TRBD1
V: TRBV28
CDR3: CASKDRVSDEQYF
DNA: TGTGCCAGCAAGGACAGGGTGAGTGACGAGCAGTACTTC

length: 18
size: .
J: TRBJ2-6
D: TRBD1
V: TRBV5-1
CDR3: CASSLDGQGATGANVLTF
DNA: TGCGCCAGCAGCTTGGATGGACAGGGAGCTACTGGGGCCAACGTCCTGACTTTC

length: 18
size: few
J: TRBJ2-1
D: TRBD2
V: TRBV29-1
CDR3: CSVDTLGLAGGWSNEQFF
DNA: TGCAGCGTTGATACACTGGGACTAGCGGGAGGGTGGAGCAATGAGCAGTTCTTC

length: 14
size: few
J: TRBJ2-7
D: TRBD1
V: TRBV19
CDR3: CASSSGQVVGEQYF
DNA: TGTGCCAGTAGTTCGGGACAGGTAGTGGGCGAGCAGTACTTC

length: 14
size: .
J: TRBJ2-7
D: TRBD1
V: TRBV7-9
CDR3: CASSLVGQTYEQYF
DNA: TGTGCCAGCAGCTTAGTGGGACAGACCTACGAGCAGTACTTC

length: 14
size: .
J: TRBJ2-7
D: TRBD1
V: TRBV5-5
CDR3: CASSRRDRVDEQYF
DNA: TGTGCCAGCAGCCGCCGGGACAGGGTCGACGAGCAGTACTTC

length: 16
size: .
J: TRBJ1-4
D: TRBD1
V: TRBV4-3
CDR3: CASSHSRDRANEKLFF
DNA: TGCGCCAGCAGCCACTCAAGGGACAGGGCTAATGAAAAACTGTTTTTT

length: 13
size: .
J: TRBJ1-1
D: .
V: TRBV27
CDR3: CASNQGMNTEAFF
DNA: TGTGCCAGCAACCAGGGCATGAACACTGAAGCTTTCTTT

length: 18
size: .
J: TRBJ2-4
D: .
V: TRBV11-2
CDR3: CASSLPRDGGLGKNIQYF
DNA: TGTGCCAGCAGCTTACCTCGGGACGGGGGGCTTGGCAAAAACATTCAGTACTTC

length: 12
size: .
J: TRBJ2-2
D: .
V: TRBV11-2
CDR3: CASSLGTGELFF
DNA: TGTGCCAGCAGCTTGGGGACAGGGGAGCTGTTTTTT

length: 16
size: .
J: TRBJ2-5
D: TRBD2
V: TRBV5-1
CDR3: CASSLASGRYGETQYF
DNA: TGCGCCAGCAGCTTGGCTAGCGGGAGATATGGGGAGACCCAGTACTTC

length: 12
size: .
J: TRBJ1-3
D: .
V: TRBV7-9
CDR3: CASIYSGNTIYF
DNA: TGTGCCAGCATTTACTCTGGAAACACCATATATTTT

length: 15
size: .
J: TRBJ2-1
D: TRBD1
V: TRBV5-1
CDR3: CASSQRQGVGNEQFF
DNA: TGCGCCAGCAGCCAGCGACAGGGGGTAGGCAATGAGCAGTTCTTC